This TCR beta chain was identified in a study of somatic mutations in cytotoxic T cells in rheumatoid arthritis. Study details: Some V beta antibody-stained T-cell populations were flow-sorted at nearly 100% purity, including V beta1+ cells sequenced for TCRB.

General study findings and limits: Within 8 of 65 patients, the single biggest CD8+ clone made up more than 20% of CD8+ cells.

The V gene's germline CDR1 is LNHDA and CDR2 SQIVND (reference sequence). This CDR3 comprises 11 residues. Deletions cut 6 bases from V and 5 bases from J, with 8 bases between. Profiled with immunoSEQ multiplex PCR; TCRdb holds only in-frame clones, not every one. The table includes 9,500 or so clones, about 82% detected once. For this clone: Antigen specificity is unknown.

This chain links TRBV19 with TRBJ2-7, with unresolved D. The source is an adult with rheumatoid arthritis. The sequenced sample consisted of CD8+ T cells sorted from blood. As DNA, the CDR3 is TGTGCCAGTAGGTATAGGCACGAGCAGTACTTC. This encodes CASRYRHEQYF. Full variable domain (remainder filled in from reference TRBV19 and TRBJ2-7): DGGITQSPKYLFRKEGQNVTLSCEQNLNHDAMYWYRQDPGQGLRLIYYSQIVNDFQKGDIAEGYSVSREKKESFPLTVTSAQKNPTAFYLCASRYRHEQYFGPGTRLTVT.